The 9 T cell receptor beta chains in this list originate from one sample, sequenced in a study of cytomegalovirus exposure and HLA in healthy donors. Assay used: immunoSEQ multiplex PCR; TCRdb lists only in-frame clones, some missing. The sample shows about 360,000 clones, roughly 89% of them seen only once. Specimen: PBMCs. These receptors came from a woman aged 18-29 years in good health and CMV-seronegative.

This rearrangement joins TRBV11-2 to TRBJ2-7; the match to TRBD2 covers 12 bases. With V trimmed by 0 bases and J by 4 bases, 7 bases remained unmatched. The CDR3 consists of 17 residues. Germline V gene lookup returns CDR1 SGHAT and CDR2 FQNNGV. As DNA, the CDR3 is TGTGCCAGCAGCTTAGATCGGACTAGCGGGACCGGATACGAGCAGTACTTC. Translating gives CASSLDRTSGTGYEQYF.

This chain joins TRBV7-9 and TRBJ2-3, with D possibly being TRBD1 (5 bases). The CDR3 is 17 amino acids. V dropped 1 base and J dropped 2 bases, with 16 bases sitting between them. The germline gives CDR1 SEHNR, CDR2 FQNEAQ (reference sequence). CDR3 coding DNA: TGTGCCAGCAGCTTAGATTGGACATCCTTAGACACAGATACGCAGTATTTT. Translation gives CASSLDWTSLDTDTQYF.

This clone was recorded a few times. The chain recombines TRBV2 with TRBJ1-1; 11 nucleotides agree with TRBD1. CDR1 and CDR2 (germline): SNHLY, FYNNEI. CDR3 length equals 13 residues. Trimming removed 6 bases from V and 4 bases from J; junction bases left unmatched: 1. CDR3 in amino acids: CASSGQGATEAFF. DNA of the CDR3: TGTGCCAGCAGCGGACAGGGGGCCACTGAAGCTTTCTTT. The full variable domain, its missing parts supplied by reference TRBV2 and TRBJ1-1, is EPEVTQTPSHQVTQMGQEVILRCVPISNHLYFYWYRQILGQKVEFLVSFYNNEISEKSEIFDDQFSVERPDGSNFTLKIRSTKLEDSAMYFCASSGQGATEAFFGQGTRLTVV.

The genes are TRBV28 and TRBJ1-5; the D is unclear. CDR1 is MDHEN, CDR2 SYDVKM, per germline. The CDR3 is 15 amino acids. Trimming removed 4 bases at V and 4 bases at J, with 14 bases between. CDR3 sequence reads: CASSSRQDANQPQHF. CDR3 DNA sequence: TGTGCCAGCAGTTCTCGACAAGATGCTAATCAGCCCCAGCATTTT.

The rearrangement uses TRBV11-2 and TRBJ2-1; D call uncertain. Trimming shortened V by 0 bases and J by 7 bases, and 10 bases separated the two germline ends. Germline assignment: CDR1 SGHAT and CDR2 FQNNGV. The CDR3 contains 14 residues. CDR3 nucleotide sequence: TGTGCCAGCAGCTTAGACCCACTGATGAATGAGCAGTTCTTC. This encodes CASSLDPLMNEQFF.

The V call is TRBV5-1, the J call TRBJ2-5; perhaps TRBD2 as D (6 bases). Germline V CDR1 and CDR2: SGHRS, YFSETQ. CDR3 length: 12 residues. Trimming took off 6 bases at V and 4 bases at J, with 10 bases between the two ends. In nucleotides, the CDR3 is TGCGCCAGCACGGGGACTTCAGAGACCCAGTACTTC. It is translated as CASTGTSETQYF.

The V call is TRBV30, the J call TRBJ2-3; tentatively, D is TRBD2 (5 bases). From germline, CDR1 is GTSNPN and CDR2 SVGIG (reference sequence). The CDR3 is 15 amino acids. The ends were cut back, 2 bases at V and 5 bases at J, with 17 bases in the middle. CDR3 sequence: CAWSTGRTGGDTQYF. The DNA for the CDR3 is TGTGCCTGGAGTACGGGGAGAACCGGAGGAGATACGCAGTATTTT.

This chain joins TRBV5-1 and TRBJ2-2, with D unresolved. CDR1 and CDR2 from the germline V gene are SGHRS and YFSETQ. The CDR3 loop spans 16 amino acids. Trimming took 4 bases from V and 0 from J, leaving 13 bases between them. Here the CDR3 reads CASSLLLAANTGELFF. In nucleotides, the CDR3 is TGCGCCAGCAGCCTCCTCCTCGCAGCGAACACCGGGGAGCTGTTTTTT.

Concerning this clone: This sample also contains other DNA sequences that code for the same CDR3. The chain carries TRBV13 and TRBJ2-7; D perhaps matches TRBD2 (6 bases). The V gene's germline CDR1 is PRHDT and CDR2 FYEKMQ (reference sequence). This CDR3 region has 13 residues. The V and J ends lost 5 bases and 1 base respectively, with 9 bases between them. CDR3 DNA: TGTGCCAGCAGCCCCGGAGGGTCCTACGAGCAGTACTTC. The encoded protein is CASSPGGSYEQYF.